This T cell receptor beta chain was recorded in a study of cytomegalovirus exposure and HLA in healthy donors. The study's findings and limits: While the bulk of TCR sequences proved rare, some public TCRs turned up in many donors. Presence/absence analyses rested on an assumption that sequencing depth was roughly uniform across donors. The authors considered a cluster of highly shared sequence variants likely to be a sequencing artifact.

After removal of 6 bases from V and 3 bases from J, the junction contained 5 bases not matched to a gene. The CDR3 runs to 12 residues. Per the germline V gene, CDR1 is SQVTM and CDR2 is ANQGSEA. A note on this clone: Its target is not known.

The PCR ran on 60 Vbeta and 13 Jbeta primers. Using immunoSEQ multiplex PCR, the repertoire was profiled, and TCRdb retains in-frame clones only, with some absent. The table includes more than 100,000 clones, about 73% detected once. The sequence was collected from a woman in her forties or fifties in good health and CMV-seropositive. V and J are TRBV29-1 and TRBJ2-7; 7 nucleotides match TRBD1. Material: PBMCs. The CDR3 region is CSVTGTDYEQYF. The CDR3 nucleotides are TGCAGCGTAACCGGGACAGACTACGAGCAGTACTTC.